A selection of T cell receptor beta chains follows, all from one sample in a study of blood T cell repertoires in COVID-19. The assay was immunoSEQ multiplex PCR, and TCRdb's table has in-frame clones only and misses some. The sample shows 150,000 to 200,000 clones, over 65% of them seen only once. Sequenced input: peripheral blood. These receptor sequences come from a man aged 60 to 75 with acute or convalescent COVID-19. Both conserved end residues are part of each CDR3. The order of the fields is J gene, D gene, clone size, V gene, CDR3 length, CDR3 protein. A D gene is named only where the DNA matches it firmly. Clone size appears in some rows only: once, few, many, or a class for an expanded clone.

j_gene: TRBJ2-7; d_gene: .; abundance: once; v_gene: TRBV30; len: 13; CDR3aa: CAWSRIANYEQYF
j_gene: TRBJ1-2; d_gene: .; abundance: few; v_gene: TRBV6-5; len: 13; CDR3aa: CASRGDYNYGYTF
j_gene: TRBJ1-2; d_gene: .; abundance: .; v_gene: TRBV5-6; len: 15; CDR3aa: CASSNRLTVNYGYTF
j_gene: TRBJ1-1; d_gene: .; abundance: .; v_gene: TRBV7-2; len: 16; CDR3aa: CASSPGAGALNTEAFF
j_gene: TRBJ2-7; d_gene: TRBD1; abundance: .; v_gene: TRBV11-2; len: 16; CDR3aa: CASSYTSGQGFYEQYF
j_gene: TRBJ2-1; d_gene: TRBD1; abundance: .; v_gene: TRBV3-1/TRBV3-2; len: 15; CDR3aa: CASSPRGTGRNEQFF
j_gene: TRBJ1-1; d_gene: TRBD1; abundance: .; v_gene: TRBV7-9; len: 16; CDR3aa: CASSLGQGASLTEAFF
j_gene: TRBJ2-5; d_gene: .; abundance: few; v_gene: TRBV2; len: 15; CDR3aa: CASSLRDTFQETQYF
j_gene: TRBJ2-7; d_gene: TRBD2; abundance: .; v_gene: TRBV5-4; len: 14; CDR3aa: CASSTGTSPHEQYF
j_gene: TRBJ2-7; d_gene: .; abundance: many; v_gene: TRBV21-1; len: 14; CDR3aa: CASSKWGGIYEQYF
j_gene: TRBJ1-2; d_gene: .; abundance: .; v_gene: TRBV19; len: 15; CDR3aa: CASSTNSWGLDGYTF
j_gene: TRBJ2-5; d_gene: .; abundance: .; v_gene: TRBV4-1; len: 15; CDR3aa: CASSQDRGGQETQYF
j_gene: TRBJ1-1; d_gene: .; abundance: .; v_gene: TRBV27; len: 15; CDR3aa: CASSPLTTYQTEAFF
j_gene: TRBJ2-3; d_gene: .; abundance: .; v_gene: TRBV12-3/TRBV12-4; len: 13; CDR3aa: CASSTGPTDTQYF
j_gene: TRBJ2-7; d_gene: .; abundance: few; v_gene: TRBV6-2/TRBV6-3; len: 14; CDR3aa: CASSYGQIPYEQYF
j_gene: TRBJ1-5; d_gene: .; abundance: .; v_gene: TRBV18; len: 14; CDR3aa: CASSPTSGNGAQHF
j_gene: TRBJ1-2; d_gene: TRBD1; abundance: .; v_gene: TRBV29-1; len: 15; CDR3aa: CSATTGAYSNYGYTF
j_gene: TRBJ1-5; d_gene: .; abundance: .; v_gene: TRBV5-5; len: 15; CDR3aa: CASSANPYSNQPQHF
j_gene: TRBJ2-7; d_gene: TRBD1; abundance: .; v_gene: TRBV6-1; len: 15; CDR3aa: CASSEQAGGRYEQYF
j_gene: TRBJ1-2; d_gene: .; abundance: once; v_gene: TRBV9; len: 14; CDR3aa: CASSVDTGFLGYTF
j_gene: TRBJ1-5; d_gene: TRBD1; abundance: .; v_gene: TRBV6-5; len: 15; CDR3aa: CASSYGTGTNQPQHF
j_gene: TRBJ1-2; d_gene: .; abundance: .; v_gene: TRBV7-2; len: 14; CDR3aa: CASRSVSANYGYTF
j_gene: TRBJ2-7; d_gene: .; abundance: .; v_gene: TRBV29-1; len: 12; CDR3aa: CSVDQGFHEQYF
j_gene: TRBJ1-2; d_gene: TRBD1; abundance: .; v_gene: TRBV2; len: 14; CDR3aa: CASSPGQGTYGYTF
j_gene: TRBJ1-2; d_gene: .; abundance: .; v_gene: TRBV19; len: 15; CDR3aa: CASSIDQGSNYGYTF
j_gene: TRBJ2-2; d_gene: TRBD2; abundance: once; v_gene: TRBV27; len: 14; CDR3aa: CASSSGGNTGELFF
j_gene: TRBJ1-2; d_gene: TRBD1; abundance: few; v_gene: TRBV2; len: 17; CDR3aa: CASSRTGAEFFSGGYTF
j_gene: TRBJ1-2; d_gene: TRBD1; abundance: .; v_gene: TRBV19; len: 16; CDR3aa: CASSTLNGTGNYGYTF
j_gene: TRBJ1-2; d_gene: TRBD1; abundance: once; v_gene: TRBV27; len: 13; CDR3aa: CASSTGQNYGYTF
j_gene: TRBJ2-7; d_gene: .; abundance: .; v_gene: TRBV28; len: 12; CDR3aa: CASSLSAYEQYF
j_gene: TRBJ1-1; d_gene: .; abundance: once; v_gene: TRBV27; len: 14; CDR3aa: CASSLAGWNTEAFF
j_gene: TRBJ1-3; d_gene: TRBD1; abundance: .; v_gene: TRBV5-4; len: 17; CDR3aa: CASSVGQGAATGNTIYF
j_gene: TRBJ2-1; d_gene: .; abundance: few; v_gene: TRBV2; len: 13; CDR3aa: CASSRQSFNEQFF
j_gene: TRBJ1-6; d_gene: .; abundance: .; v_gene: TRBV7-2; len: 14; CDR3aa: CASSLREVNSPLHF
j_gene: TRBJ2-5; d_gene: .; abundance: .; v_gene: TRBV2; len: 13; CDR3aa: CASIKTPEETQYF
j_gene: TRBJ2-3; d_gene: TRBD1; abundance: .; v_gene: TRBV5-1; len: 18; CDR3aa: CASSPIPPWDRRTDTQYF
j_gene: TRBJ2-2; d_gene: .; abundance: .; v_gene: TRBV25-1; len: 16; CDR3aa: CASSEPPGIGTGELFF
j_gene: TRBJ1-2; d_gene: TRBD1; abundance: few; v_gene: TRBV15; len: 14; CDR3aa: CATSRDRGGYGYTF
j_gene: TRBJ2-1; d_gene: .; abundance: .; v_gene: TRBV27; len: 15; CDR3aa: CASSTPQGSYNEQFF
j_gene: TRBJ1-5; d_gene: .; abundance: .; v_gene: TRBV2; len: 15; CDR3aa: CASTLRSGDNQPQHF
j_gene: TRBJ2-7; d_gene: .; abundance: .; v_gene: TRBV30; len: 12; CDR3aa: CAWRDSLYEQYF
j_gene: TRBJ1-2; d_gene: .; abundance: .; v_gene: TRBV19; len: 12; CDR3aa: CASSLGQYGYTF
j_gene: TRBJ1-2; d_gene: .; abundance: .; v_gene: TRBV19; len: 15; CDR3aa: CASSIPGLGFYGYTF
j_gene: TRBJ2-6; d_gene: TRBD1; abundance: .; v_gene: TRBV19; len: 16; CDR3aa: CASSPRTGTGANVLTF
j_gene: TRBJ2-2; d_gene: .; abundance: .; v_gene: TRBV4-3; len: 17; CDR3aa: CASSQDRVRANTGELFF
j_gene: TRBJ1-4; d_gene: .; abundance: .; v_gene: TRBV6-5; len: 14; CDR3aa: CASSYGGGNEKLFF
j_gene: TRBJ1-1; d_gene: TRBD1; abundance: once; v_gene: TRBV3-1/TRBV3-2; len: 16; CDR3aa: CASSHMDRGPGTEAFF
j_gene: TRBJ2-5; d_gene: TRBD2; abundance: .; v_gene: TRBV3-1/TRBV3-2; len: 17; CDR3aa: CASSQWIAGRGQETQYF
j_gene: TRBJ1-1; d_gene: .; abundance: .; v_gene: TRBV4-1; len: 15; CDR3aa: CASSQEGTANTEAFF
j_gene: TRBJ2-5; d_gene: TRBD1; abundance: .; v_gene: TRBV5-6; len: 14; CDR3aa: CASSTGTGGETQYF
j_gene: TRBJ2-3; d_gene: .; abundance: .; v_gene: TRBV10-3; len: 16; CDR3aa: CAISPKTPSGADTQYF
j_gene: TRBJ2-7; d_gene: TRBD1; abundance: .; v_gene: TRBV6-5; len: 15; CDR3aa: CASSYQGQGRNEQYF
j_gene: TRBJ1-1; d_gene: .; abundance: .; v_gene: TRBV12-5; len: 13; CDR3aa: CASGLFPGAEAFF
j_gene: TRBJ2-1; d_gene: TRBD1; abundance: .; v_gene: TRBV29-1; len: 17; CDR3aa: CSVLGIPNRGFYNEQFF
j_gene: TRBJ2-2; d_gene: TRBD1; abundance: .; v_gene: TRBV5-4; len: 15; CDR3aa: CASSTWTGYTGELFF
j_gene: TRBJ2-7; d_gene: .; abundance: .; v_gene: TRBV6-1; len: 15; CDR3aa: CASSEGFGQGYEQYF
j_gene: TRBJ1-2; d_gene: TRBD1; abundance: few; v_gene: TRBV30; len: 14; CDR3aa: CAWTPGQGNYGYTF